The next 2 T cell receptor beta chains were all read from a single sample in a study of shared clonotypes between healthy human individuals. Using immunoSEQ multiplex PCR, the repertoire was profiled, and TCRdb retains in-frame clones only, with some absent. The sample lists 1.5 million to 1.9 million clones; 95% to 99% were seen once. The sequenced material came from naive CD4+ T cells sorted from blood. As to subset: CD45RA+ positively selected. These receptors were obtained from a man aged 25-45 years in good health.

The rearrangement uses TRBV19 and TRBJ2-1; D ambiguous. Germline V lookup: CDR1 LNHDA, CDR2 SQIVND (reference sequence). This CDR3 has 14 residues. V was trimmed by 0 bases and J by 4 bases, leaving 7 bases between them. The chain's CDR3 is CASSIDSRYNEQFF. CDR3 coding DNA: TGTGCCAGTAGTATAGATTCGAGGTACAATGAGCAGTTCTTC.

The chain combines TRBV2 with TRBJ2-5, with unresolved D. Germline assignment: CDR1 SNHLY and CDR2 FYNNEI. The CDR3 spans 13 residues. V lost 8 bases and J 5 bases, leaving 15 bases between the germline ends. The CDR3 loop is CASRRKAGETQYF. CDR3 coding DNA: TGTGCCAGCCGACGGAAAGCCGGGGAGACCCAGTACTTC.